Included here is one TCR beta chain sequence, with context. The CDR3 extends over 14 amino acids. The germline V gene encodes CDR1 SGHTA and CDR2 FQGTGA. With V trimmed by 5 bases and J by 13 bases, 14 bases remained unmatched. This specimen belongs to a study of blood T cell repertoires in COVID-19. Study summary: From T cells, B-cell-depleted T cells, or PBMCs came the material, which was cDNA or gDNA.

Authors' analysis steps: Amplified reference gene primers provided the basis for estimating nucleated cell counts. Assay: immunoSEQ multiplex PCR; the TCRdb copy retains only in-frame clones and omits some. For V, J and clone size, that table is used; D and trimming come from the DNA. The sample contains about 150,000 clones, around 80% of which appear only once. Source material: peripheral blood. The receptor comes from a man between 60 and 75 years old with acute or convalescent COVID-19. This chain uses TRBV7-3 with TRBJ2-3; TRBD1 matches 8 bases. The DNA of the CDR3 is TGTGCCAGCAGCCTAAACAGGGGGTCAAGTCTCAAGTATTTT. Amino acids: CASSLNRGSSLKYF.